Presented here are 11 T cell receptor beta chains from one specimen sequenced in a study of beta chain features in type 1 diabetes. Study observations and caveats: For Type 1 diabetes patients, all four CD4+ subsets carried TCRB CDR3s that were moderately but significantly shorter.

For these receptors, no antigen is known. Every bit of the isolated RNA underwent reverse transcription, so sequencing read expressed TCRB transcripts. Here immunoSEQ multiplex PCR was the method, and the copy in TCRdb shows in-frame clones only, minus some. The sample lists around 650,000 clones; under 15% were seen once. The sequenced sample was naive CD4+ T cells from blood. All receptors come from a young man with type 1 diabetes.

The table lists this clone with a few counts. The chain links TRBV2 to TRBJ2-1; D is ambiguous. Germline CDR1 SNHLY, CDR2 FYNNEI. CDR3 length: 15 amino acids. The V and J ends lost 6 bases and 3 bases respectively, with 15 bases between them. The CDR3 spells CASRKGQSFYNEQFF. The DNA for the CDR3 is TGTGCCAGCAGGAAGGGTCAAAGTTTCTACAATGAGCAGTTCTTC.

This clone was recorded a few times. CDR3 protein: CAISGGGTNTEAFF. CDR3 nucleotide sequence: TGTGCCATCAGTGGGGGGGGTACGAACACTGAAGCTTTCTTT. The chain recombines TRBV10-3 with TRBJ1-1, with D perhaps matching TRBD1 (5 bases). The CDR3 extends over 14 amino acids. Germline CDR1 reads ENHRY; CDR2 reads SYGVKD. The germline V and J ends were trimmed by 4 bases and 1 base, with 10 bases remaining between them.

The V and J genes are TRBV7-6 and TRBJ2-2; D is uncertain. The CDR3 has 16 residues. V lost 0 bases, J lost 1 base, and 9 bases lay in between. Germline-derived CDR1 and CDR2 are SGHVS and FNYEAQ. The DNA for the CDR3 is TGTGCCAGCAGCTTAGCCCGCGTGGGGAACACCGGGGAGCTGTTTTTT. Protein sequence: CASSLARVGNTGELFF.

The gene calls are TRBV19 and TRBJ1-1; D call uncertain. Trimming pared 3 bases from V and 6 bases from J, leaving 14 bases between. The CDR3 has 14 residues. The germline V gene has CDR1 LNHDA and CDR2 SQIVND (reference sequence). CDR3 in DNA: TGTGCCAGTAGTATCGACCGCGACGGTTCTGAAGCTTTCTTT. This sequence encodes CASSIDRDGSEAFF.

This clone was observed a few times. The rearrangement uses TRBV4-2 and TRBJ1-6; possibly TRBD1 for D (5 bases). The CDR3 extends over 18 amino acids. V was trimmed by 3 bases and J by 0 bases, leaving 15 bases between them. Germline assignment: CDR1 LGHNA and CDR2 YNFKEQ. CDR3 sequence (DNA): TGTGCCAGCAGCCACAGGGTCGGGGAAAGCTCCTATAATTCACCCCTCCACTTT. This sequence encodes CASSHRVGESSYNSPLHF.

The chain links TRBV5-4 to TRBJ1-3; no definite D call. This CDR3 has 13 amino acids. The germline gives CDR1 SGHNT, CDR2 YYREEE (reference sequence). V dropped 0 bases and J dropped 4 bases, with 5 bases sitting between them. This CDR3 reads CASSLGQGNTIYF. CDR3 sequence (DNA): TGTGCCAGCAGCTTGGGACAAGGAAACACCATATATTTT.

This clone was counted a few times. The chain recombines TRBV9 with TRBJ2-5; possible D gene TRBD1, 6 bases. The CDR3 length is 18 residues. Germline lookup yields CDR1 SGDLS and CDR2 YYNGEE. Trimming pared 3 bases from V and 2 bases from J, leaving 23 bases between. The CDR3 here is CASSDLPQKQGPQETQYF. In nucleotides, the CDR3 is TGTGCCAGCAGCGATCTACCGCAAAAACAGGGACCGCAAGAGACCCAGTACTTC.

This clone was detected only a few times. The chain has TRBV4-2 and TRBJ2-1; TRBD1 agrees at 9 bases. CDR3 size: 17 residues. Germline V lookup: CDR1 LGHNA, CDR2 YNFKEQ. V shed 3 bases, J shed 4 bases, and the junction held 10 bases outside the gene matches. Written as DNA, the CDR3 is TGTGCCAGCAGCCAGAGGACAGGGGACAATCGGTACAATGAGCAGTTCTTC. Translated, it gives CASSQRTGDNRYNEQFF.

V and J are TRBV7-2 and TRBJ2-2; TRBD1 might be the D (5 bases). Germline V gene sequence: CDR1 SGHTA, CDR2 FQGNSA. The CDR3 runs 15 residues. Trimming removed 6 bases from V and 1 base from J, with 12 bases in between. This CDR3 reads CASRLQAGNTGELFF. The CDR3 DNA reads TGTGCCAGCAGATTACAGGCAGGGAACACCGGGGAGCTGTTTTTT.

J is TRBJ1-2 and V is TRBV28, with D possibly TRBD1 on 5 matching bases. V dropped 4 bases and J dropped 5 bases, with 17 bases sitting between them. Germline loops: CDR1 MDHEN, CDR2 SYDVKM. The length of the CDR3 is 15 residues. This CDR3 reads CASSSGTGDPYGYTF. CDR3 coding DNA: TGTGCCAGCAGTTCCGGGACGGGGGATCCTTATGGCTACACCTTC.

This chain links TRBV29-1 with TRBJ2-5, with 7 bases that match TRBD2. The CDR3 sequence is 12 residues long. In germline, CDR1 is SQVTM, CDR2 ANQGSEA. Trimming took 7 bases from V and 5 from J; bases not matched to a gene: 7. The CDR3 DNA sequence: TGCAGCGGGGCTGCGGGGGTTGAGACCCAGTACTTC. This gives the protein CSGAAGVETQYF.